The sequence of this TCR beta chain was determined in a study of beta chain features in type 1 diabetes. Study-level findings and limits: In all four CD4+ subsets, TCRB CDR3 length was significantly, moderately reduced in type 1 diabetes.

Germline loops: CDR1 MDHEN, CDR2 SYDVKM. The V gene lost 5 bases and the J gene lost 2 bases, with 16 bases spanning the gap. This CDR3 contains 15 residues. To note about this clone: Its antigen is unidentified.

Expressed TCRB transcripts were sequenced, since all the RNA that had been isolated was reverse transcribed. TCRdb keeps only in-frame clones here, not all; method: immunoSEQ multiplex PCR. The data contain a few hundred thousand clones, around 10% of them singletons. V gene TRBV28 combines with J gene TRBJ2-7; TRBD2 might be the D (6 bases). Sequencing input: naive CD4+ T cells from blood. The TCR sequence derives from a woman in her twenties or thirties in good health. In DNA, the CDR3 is TGTGCCAGCAGTATGCCGGGACTCTATACCTACGAGCAGTACTTC. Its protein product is CASSMPGLYTYEQYF.